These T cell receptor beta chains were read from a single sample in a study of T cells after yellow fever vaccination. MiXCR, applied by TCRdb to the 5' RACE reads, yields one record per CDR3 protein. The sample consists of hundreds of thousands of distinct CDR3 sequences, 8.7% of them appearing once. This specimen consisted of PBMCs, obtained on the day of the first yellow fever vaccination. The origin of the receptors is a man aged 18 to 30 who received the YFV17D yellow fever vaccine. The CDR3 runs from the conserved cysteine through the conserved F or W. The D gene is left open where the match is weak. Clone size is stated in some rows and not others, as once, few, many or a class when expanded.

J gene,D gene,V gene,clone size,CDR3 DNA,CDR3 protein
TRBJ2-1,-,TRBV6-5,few,TGTGCCAGCAGTTACTCGAATTTAGGACTAAATGAGCAGTTCTTC,CASSYSNLGLNEQFF
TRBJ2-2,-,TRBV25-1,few,TGTGCCAGCAGTGATCTTCGGAAGGGAAGCACCGGGGAGCTGTTTTTT,CASSDLRKGSTGELFF
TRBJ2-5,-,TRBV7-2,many,TGTGCCAGCAGCCCCCGTGTAGGGGGCCAAGAGACCCAGTACTTC,CASSPRVGGQETQYF
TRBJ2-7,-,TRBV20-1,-,TGCAGTGCTAGAGGGGAAATTCGCTCCTACGAGCAGTACTTC,CSARGEIRSYEQYF
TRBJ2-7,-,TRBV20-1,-,TGCAGTGCTAGAAATTCCGGGACAAAAGAGCAGTACTTC,CSARNSGTKEQYF
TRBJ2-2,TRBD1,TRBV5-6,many,TGTGCCAGCAGCCCCCGGACAGGGGGATTCGGGGAGCTGTTTTTT,CASSPRTGGFGELFF
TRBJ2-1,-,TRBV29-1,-,TGCAGCGTTGAAGATCGAAGGGCGTGGGAGCAGTTCTTC,CSVEDRRAWEQFF
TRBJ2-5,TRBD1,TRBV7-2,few,TGTGCCAGCAGCGGAGACAGGGGTCTAGGGACCCAGTACTTC,CASSGDRGLGTQYF
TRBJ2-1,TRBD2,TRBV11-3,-,TGTGCCAGCGCCATGGGGGGGGTCAAAGAGTACAATGAGCAGTTCTTC,CASAMGGVKEYNEQFF
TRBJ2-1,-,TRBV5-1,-,TGCGCCAGCAGCTTGGTCCCGGGCCCCAATGAGCAGTTCTTC,CASSLVPGPNEQFF
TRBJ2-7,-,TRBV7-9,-,TGTGCCAGCAGCACCTTCGACATCCCCAACTCCTACGAGCAGTACTTC,CASSTFDIPNSYEQYF
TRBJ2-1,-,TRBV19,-,TGTGCCAGTAGGCGACCGGGACACTTCCCCAATGAGCAGTTCTTC,CASRRPGHFPNEQFF
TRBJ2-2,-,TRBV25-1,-,TGTGCCAGCAGTGAATTAGAGTGGGGGCATCTCGGGGAGCTGTTTTTT,CASSELEWGHLGELFF
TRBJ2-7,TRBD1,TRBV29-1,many,TGCAGCGTTGAACCGGGACAGGATAACTACGAGCAGTACTTC,CSVEPGQDNYEQYF
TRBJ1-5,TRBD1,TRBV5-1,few,TGCGCCAGCAGCTTCACAGGGGACGGTCAGCCCCAGCATTTT,CASSFTGDGQPQHF
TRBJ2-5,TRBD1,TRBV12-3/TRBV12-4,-,TGTGCCAGCAGTCCGCTGGGGGGACAGGGTCCATGGAAGACCCAGTACTTC,CASSPLGGQGPWKTQYF